This TCR beta chain is from a study of T cells expressing NK-cell markers. Study in general: Sorted CD3+CD56+NKG2C+, CD3+CD56+NKG2C- and CD3+CD56-NKG2C+ T cells supplied TCR beta repertoires.

Overall study results and limits: These clonotypes, the leaders elsewhere, also led the CD3+CD56-NKG2C+ fraction in four donors.

The CDR3 has 16 amino acids. In the case of this clonotype: Its antigen is not known.

TCRdb reprocessed the 5' RACE reads and keeps a single row for each CDR3 protein, giving no DNA. Its table records 300,000 to 450,000 distinct CDR3 sequences. This sequence joins TRBV21-1 and TRBJ2-4. TRBV21-1 is a pseudogene. The sequence derives from a man aged 18-70 years in good health. Sequencing was carried out using blood T cells: a sorted CD56 or NKG2C T cell subset, CD4+ or CD8+ T cells, or bulk PBMC T cells (not recorded which). The CDR3: CASSFRRFGAKNIQYF.